This entry describes one T cell receptor (beta chain). Its antigen is unidentified. This CDR3 has 14 amino acids. V shed 4 bases, J shed 6 bases, and the junction held 7 bases outside the gene matches. Per germline, CDR1 SGHNT and CDR2 YYREEE (reference sequence). The data are from a study of cytomegalovirus exposure and HLA in healthy donors. Findings of the study overall: Presence/absence analyses assumed roughly uniform sequencing depth across donors.

Primers included in the PCR were 60 Vbeta and 13 Jbeta primers. Only in-frame clones appear in the TCRdb table, and some are missing; sequencing was by immunoSEQ multiplex PCR. Of 95,000 to 150,000 clones listed, roughly 80% are singletons. This sequence originates from a man aged 50-60 years in good health and CMV-seronegative. The sample comprised PBMCs. This chain links TRBV5-4 with TRBJ2-3, with 8 bases identical to TRBD1. The DNA of the CDR3 is TGTGCCAGCAGCGACAGGGGAATGACGGATACGCAGTATTTT. Amino acid sequence: CASSDRGMTDTQYF.